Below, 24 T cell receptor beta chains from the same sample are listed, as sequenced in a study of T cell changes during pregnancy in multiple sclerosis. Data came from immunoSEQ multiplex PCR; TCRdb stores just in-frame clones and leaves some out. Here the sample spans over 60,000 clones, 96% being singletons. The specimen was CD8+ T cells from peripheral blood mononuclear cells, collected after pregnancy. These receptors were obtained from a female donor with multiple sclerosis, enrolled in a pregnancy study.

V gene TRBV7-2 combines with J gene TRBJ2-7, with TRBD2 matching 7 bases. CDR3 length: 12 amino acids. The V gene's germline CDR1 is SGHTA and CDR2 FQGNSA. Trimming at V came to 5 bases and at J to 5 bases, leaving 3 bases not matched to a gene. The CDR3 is CASSPTSDEQYF. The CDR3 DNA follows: TGTGCCAGCAGCCCTACTAGCGACGAGCAGTACTTC.

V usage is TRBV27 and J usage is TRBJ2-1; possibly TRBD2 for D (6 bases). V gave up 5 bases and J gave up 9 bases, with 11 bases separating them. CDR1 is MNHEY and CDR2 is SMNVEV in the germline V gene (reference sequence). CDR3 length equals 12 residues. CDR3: CASSLGRTEQFF. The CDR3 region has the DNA TGTGCCAGCAGTCTGGGGAGGACTGAGCAGTTCTTC.

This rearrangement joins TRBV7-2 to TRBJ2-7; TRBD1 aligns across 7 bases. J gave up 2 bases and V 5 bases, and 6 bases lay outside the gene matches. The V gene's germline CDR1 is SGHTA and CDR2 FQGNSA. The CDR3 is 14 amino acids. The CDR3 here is CASSLLQGPYEQYF. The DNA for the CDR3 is TGTGCCAGCAGCCTACTACAGGGGCCCTACGAGCAGTACTTC.

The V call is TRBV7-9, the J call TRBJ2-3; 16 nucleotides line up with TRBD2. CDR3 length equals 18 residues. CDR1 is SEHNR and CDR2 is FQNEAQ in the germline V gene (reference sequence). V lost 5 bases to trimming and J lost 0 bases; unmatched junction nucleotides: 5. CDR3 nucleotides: TGTGCCAGCAGCCCGCCGGGACTAGCGGGAGGGAGCACAGATACGCAGTATTTT. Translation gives CASSPPGLAGGSTDTQYF.

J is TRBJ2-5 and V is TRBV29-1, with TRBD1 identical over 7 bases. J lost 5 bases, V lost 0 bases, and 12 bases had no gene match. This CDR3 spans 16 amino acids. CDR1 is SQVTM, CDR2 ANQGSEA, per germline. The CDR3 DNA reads TGCAGCGTTGAAGAAGCTGGGACAGCCGTCAGGGAGACCCAGTACTTC. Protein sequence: CSVEEAGTAVRETQYF.

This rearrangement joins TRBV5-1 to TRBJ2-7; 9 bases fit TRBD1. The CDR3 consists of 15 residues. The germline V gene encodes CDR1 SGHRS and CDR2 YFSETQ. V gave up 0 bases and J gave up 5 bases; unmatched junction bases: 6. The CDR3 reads CASSLDRDRVDEQYF. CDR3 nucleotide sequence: TGCGCCAGCAGCTTGGACCGGGACAGGGTGGACGAGCAGTACTTC.

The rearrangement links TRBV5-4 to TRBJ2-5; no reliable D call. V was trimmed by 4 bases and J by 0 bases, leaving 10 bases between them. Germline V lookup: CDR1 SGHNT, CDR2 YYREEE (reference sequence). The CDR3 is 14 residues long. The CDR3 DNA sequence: TGTGCCAGCAGCGGTGAGGAGTACCAAGAGACCCAGTACTTC. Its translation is CASSGEEYQETQYF.

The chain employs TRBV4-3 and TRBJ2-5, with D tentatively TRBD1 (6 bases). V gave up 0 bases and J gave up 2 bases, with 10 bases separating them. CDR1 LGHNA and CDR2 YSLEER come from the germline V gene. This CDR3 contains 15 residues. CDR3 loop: CASSQDWTEQETQYF. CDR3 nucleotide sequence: TGCGCCAGCAGCCAAGATTGGACAGAACAAGAGACCCAGTACTTC.

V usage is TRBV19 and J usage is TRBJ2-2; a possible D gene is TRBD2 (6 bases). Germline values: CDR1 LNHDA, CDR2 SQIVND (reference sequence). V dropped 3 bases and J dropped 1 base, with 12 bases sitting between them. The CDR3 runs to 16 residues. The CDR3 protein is CASSIVLAMNTGELFF. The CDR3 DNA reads TGTGCCAGTAGTATCGTGCTAGCGATGAACACCGGGGAGCTGTTTTTT.

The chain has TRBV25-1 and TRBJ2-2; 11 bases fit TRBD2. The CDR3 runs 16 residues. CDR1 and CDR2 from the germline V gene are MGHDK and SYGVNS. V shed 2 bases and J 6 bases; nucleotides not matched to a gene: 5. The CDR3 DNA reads TGTGCCAGCAGTGAAGGACTAGCGGGTTCGGCCGGGGAGCTGTTTTTT. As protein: CASSEGLAGSAGELFF.

CDR3 nucleotides: TGTGCCAGCAGCTACGAACGGACAGGGAGCACCGGGGAGCTGTTTTTT. Translated, it gives CASSYERTGSTGELFF. This chain joins TRBV7-9 and TRBJ2-2, with 8 bases fitting TRBD1. The V segment lost 4 bases and the J segment 4 bases; nucleotides outside the gene matches: 8. This CDR3 comprises 16 residues. CDR1 is SEHNR and CDR2 is FQNEAQ in the germline V gene (reference sequence).

For the CDR3, the DNA is TGTGCCAGTGGAAGGGGACAGGGGATATCGGATGGCTACACCTTC. It encodes CASGRGQGISDGYTF. This sequence joins TRBV19 and TRBJ1-2; 10 positions agree with TRBD1. Germline CDR1 is LNHDA and CDR2 is SQIVND (reference sequence). There are 15 residues in the CDR3. Losses at the gene ends were 8 bases for V and 6 bases for J; bases not matched to a gene: 12.

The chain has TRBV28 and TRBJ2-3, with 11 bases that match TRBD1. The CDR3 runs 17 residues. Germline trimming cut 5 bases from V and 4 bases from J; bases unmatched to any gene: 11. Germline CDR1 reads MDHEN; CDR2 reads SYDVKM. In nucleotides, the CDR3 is TGTGCCAGCAGTCTAGTTCGGGACAGGGGGATTTCAGATACGCAGTATTTT. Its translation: CASSLVRDRGISDTQYF.

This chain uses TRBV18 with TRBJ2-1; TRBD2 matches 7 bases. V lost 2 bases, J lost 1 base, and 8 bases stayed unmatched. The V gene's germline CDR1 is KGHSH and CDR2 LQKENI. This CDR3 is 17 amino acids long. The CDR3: CASSPVSDGGSYNEQFF. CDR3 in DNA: TGTGCCAGCTCACCAGTATCTGACGGGGGGTCCTACAATGAGCAGTTCTTC.

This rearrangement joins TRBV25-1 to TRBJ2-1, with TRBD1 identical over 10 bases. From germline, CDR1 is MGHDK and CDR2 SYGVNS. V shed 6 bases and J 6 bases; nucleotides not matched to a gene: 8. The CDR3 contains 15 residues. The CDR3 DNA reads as TGTGCCAGCAGCCCCCCCGGGACAGGGGTCAATGAGCAGTTCTTC. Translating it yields CASSPPGTGVNEQFF.

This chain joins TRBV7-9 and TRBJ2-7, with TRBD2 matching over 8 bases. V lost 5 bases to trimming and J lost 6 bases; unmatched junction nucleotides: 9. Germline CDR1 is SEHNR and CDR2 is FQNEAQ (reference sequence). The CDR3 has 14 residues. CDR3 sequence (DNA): TGTGCCAGCAGCCACGAATTAGCGGGAACCGAGCAGTACTTC. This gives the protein CASSHELAGTEQYF.

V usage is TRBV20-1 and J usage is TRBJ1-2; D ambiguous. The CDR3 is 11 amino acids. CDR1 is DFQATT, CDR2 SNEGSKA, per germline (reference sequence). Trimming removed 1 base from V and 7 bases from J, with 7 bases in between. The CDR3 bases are TGCAGTGCTAGAGCCGAGAGTGGCTACACCTTC. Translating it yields CSARAESGYTF.

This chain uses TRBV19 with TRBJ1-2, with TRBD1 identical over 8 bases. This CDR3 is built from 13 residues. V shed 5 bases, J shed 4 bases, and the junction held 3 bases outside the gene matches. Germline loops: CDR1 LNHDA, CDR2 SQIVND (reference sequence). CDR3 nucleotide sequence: TGTGCCAGTAGTCCTACAGGGGGCTATGGCTACACCTTC. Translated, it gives CASSPTGGYGYTF.

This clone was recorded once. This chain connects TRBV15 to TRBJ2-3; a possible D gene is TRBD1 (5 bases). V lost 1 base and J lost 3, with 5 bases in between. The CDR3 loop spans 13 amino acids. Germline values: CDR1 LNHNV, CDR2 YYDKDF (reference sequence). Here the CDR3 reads CATSRGQTDTQYF. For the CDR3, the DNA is TGTGCCACCAGCAGAGGACAGACAGATACGCAGTATTTT.

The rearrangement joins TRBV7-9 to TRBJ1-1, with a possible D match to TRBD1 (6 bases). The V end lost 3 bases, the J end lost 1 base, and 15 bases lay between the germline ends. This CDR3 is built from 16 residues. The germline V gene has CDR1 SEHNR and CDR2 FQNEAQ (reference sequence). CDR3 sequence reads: CASSFPGQDSNTEAFF. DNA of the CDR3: TGTGCCAGCAGCTTCCCGGGACAAGACTCGAACACTGAAGCTTTCTTT.

This CDR3 reads CASSVLGLSEKLFF. As DNA, the CDR3 is TGTGCCAGCAGTGTCCTAGGACTCTCTGAAAAACTGTTTTTT. The chain combines TRBV2 with TRBJ1-4, with unresolved D. Trimming shortened V by 4 bases and J by 7 bases, and 13 bases separated the two germline ends. Germline V gene sequence: CDR1 SNHLY, CDR2 FYNNEI. The length of the CDR3 is 14 residues.

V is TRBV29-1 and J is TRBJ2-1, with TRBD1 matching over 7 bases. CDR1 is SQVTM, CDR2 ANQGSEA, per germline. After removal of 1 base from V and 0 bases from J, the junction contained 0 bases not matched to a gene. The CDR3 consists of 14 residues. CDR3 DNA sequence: TGCAGCGTTGAAGGACAGGGCTCCTACAATGAGCAGTTCTTC. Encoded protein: CSVEGQGSYNEQFF.

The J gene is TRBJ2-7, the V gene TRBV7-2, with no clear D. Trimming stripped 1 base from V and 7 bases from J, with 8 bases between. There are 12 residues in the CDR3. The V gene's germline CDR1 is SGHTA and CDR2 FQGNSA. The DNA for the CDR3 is TGTGCCAGCAGCTTAGGTGGCCTTGAGCAGTACTTC. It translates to CASSLGGLEQYF. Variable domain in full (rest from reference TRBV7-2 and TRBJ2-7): GAGVSQSPSNKVTEKGKDVELRCDPISGHTALYWYRQSLGQGLEFLIYFQGNSAPDKSGLPSDRFSAERTGGSVSTLTIQRTQQEDSAVYLCASSLGGLEQYFGPGTRLTVT.

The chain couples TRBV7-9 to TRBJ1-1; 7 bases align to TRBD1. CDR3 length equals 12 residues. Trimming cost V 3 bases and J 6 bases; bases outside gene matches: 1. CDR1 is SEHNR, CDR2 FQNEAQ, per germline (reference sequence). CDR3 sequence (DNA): TGTGCCAGCAGCTTCCAGGGGGCTGAAGCTTTCTTT. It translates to CASSFQGAEAFF.